These T cell receptor beta chains were read from a single sample in a study of T cells in Graves' hyperthyroidism and ophthalmopathy. A single record per CDR3 protein comes from TCRdb applying MiXCR to the multiplex PCR reads. The sample records fewer than 500,000 distinct CDR3 sequences, roughly 15% being singletons. The sequencing input was blood. These receptors all come from a man between 18 and 29 years old with Graves' ophthalmopathy. The CDR3 runs from the conserved cysteine through the conserved F or W. The D gene is left open where the match is weak. The listing skips clone size in some rows; elsewhere it reads once, few, many or a size class.

>TRBV13|TRBJ2-1|many|TRBD2
CASSLRSSGGANEQFF
TGTGCCAGCAGCCTGAGGTCTAGCGGGGGGGCCAATGAGCAGTTCTTC
>TRBV6-1|TRBJ1-6|.|.
CASRHSGSPLHF
TGTGCCAGCAGGCACAGTGGCTCACCCCTCCACTTT
>TRBV20-1|TRBJ1-3|many|.
CSARDWDAPLNTIYF
TGCAGTGCTAGAGATTGGGACGCACCCTTAAACACCATATATTTT
>TRBV5-1|TRBJ1-1|few|.
CASSLGGGQGNTEAFF
TGCGCCAGCAGCTTGGGCGGGGGGCAGGGGAACACTGAAGCTTTCTTT
>TRBV10-1|TRBJ1-1|.|.
CASSGTGLGAFF
TGCGCCAGCAGTGGTACAGGGCTCGGAGCTTTCTTT
>TRBV5-1|TRBJ2-5|.|TRBD2
CASSRPSSGGAGTQYF
TGTGCCAGCAGCCGCCCTAGTAGCGGGGGAGCAGGGACCCAGTACTTC
>TRBV15|TRBJ2-1|many|.
CATSRESGGNEQFF
TGTGCCACCAGCAGGGAATCAGGAGGCAATGAGCAGTTCTTC
>TRBV11-2|TRBJ1-2|many|TRBD1
CASSLDVQQGAFYGYTF
TGTGCCAGCAGCCTAGACGTCCAACAGGGGGCGTTCTATGGCTACACCTTC
>TRBV7-6|TRBJ2-7|.|TRBD1
CASSYSSGGPLEYEQYF
TGTGCCAGCAGCTACTCATCAGGGGGCCCACTCGAATACGAGCAGTACTTC
>TRBV30|TRBJ1-1|many|.
CAWSVSVVYREAFF
TGTGCCTGGAGTGTAAGTGTAGTCTACCGTGAAGCTTTCTTT
>TRBV3-1|TRBJ1-2|many|.
CASSQESDYGYTF
TGTGCCAGCAGCCAAGAATCAGACTATGGCTACACCTTC
>TRBV6-2/TRBV6-3|TRBJ2-3|once|.
CVSSSLSGTDTQYF
TGTGTCAGCAGTTCCCTCTCTGGCACAGATACGCAGTATTTT
>TRBV11-2|TRBJ2-7|few|TRBD1
CASSWGQGYYEQYF
TGTGCCAGCAGCTGGGGACAGGGATACTACGAGCAGTACTTC
>TRBV4-1|TRBJ1-1|many|.
CASSTGGAEAFF
TGCGCCAGCAGCACGGGGGGGGCTGAAGCTTTCTTT
>TRBV3-1|TRBJ1-1|many|.
CASSPVGVMNTEAFF
TGTGCCAGCAGCCCCGTAGGAGTAATGAACACTGAAGCTTTCTTT
>TRBV7-3|TRBJ2-1|many|TRBD2
CASSSGLATYNEQFF
TGTGCCAGCAGCTCCGGACTAGCGACCTACAATGAGCAGTTCTTC
>TRBV20-1|TRBJ2-7|many|.
CSALPLAGNSYEQYF
TGCAGTGCTCTCCCCTTGGCGGGAAACTCCTACGAGCAGTACTTC
>TRBV19|TRBJ2-5|.|TRBD2
CASSIDNWFPTSGRTMIETQYF
TGTGCCAGTAGTATAGATAATTGGTTCCCAACTAGCGGGAGGACAATGATAGAGACCCAGTACTTC
>TRBV12-3/TRBV12-4|TRBJ2-4|many|.
CASRGDTKNIQYF
TGTGCCAGCAGGGGGGACACCAAAAACATTCAGTACTTC
>TRBV28|TRBJ2-3|many|.
CASSILPTTTVGSDTQYF
TGTGCCAGCAGTATCCTGCCTACCACAACCGTGGGTTCAGATACGCAGTATTTT
>TRBV19|TRBJ1-1|.|.
CASSKVGTEAFF
TGTGCCAGTAGTAAAGTCGGGACTGAAGCTTTCTTT
>TRBV5-1|TRBJ1-6|many|TRBD1
CASSLVATGGSPLHF
TGCGCCAGCAGCTTGGTTGCGACAGGGGGTTCACCCCTCCACTTT
>TRBV7-9|TRBJ2-1|many|TRBD2
CASSLGETSNNEQFF
TGTGCCAGCAGCTTAGGGGAGACTAGCAACAATGAGCAGTTCTTC
>TRBV20-1|TRBJ2-2|many|.
CSASPRSGTGELFF
TGCAGTGCTAGTCCCCGCTCGGGGACCGGGGAGCTGTTTTTT
>TRBV7-6|TRBJ2-7|.|.
CASSLAEGASYEQYF
TGTGCCAGCAGCTTAGCGGAGGGGGCTTCCTACGAGCAGTACTTC
>TRBV10-3|TRBJ2-5|many|.
CAISATGQGETQYF
TGTGCCATCAGCGCGACAGGTCAGGGAGAGACCCAGTACTTC
>TRBV10-3|TRBJ1-5|few|TRBD1
CAISEQGTESNQPQHF
TGTGCCATCAGTGAGCAGGGGACAGAGAGCAATCAGCCCCAGCATTTT
>TRBV7-9|TRBJ2-1|many|.
CASSLSYSGGEGNEQFF
TGTGCCAGCAGCTTATCTTATTCTGGGGGCGAGGGCAATGAGCAGTTCTTC
>TRBV7-9|TRBJ2-1|many|.
CASSLTRRSSYNEQFF
TGTGCCAGCAGCTTAACCCGGCGGAGCTCCTACAATGAGCAGTTCTTC
>TRBV6-1|TRBJ1-1|many|.
CASSVWGYTEAFF
TGTGCCAGCAGTGTATGGGGGTACACTGAAGCTTTCTTT
>TRBV4-1|TRBJ2-1|.|TRBD2
CASSSPPAGGPYNEQFF
TGCGCCAGCAGCTCCCCCCCTGCGGGAGGGCCTTACAATGAGCAGTTCTTC
>TRBV20-1|TRBJ2-3|.|TRBD1
CSARGGQAADTQYF
TGCAGTGCTAGAGGGGGACAGGCGGCAGATACGCAGTATTTT
>TRBV6-5|TRBJ2-3|many|.
CASSYSTSAGAVDTQYF
TGTGCCAGCAGTTACTCGACTTCTGCGGGGGCTGTGGATACGCAGTATTTT
>TRBV2|TRBJ1-5|many|.
CASSERGIQPQHF
TGTGCCAGCAGTGAAAGAGGTATTCAGCCCCAGCATTTT
>TRBV6-1|TRBJ1-2|.|.
CASSEPGGMNGYTF
TGTGCCAGCAGTGAACCCGGGGGGATGAATGGCTACACCTTC
>TRBV11-2|TRBJ2-7|many|.
CASSSLAYEQYF
TGTGCCAGCAGCTCGCTTGCCTACGAGCAGTACTTC